These 27 T cell receptor beta chains share one sample of origin, sequenced in a study of T cells in tuberculosis. The sample's time point: new active TB diagnosis, blood taken before or within 7 days of starting treatment. Libraries were prepared by immunoSEQ multiplex PCR; TCRdb keeps only in-frame clonotypes and omits some of them. The repertoire holds about 30,000 clones, with under 95% as singletons. Material: PBMCs, obtained at tuberculosis diagnosis. These receptor sequences come from an adult with tuberculosis.

The chain combines TRBV27 with TRBJ1-6; D may be TRBD1 (5 bases). The V end was cut by 8 bases, the J end by 5 bases, with 13 bases between. Germline-derived CDR1 and CDR2 are MNHEY and SMNVEV (reference sequence). This CDR3 has 14 amino acids. CDR3 loop: CASAHRTNNSPLHF. The CDR3 DNA is TGTGCCAGCGCTCACAGGACCAATAATTCACCCCTCCACTTT.

This sequence joins TRBV5-4 and TRBJ1-1; no clear D gene. The germline V and J ends were trimmed by 3 bases and 5 bases, with 11 bases remaining between them. Germline lookup yields CDR1 SGHNT and CDR2 YYREEE (reference sequence). The CDR3 consists of 13 residues. The CDR3: CASSSKAGTEAFF. The CDR3 DNA is TGTGCCAGCAGCTCTAAGGCAGGAACTGAAGCTTTCTTT.

The rearrangement uses TRBV29-1 and TRBJ1-2; TRBD1 agrees at 7 bases. In germline, CDR1 is SQVTM, CDR2 ANQGSEA. Trimming at V came to 6 bases and at J to 0 bases, leaving 7 bases not matched to a gene. The length of the CDR3 is 14 residues. The CDR3 protein is CSVPGTATNYGYTF. The CDR3 nucleotides read TGCAGCGTCCCAGGGACAGCGACTAACTATGGCTACACCTTC.

In DNA form, the CDR3 reads TGTGCCAGCAGCCTACGACAGGGAAATACAGATACGCAGTATTTT. Encoded protein: CASSLRQGNTDTQYF. The chain employs TRBV7-8 and TRBJ2-3, with 7 bases identical to TRBD1. Germline lookup yields CDR1 SGHVS and CDR2 FQNEAQ. The CDR3 runs 15 residues. J lost 3 bases, V lost 5 bases, and 8 bases had no gene match.

J is TRBJ1-6 and V is TRBV19; 11 bases match TRBD1. Germline V lookup: CDR1 LNHDA, CDR2 SQIVND (reference sequence). The CDR3 consists of 14 residues. The V segment lost 5 bases and the J segment 7 bases; nucleotides outside the gene matches: 1. In nucleotides, the CDR3 is TGTGCCAGTAGTTGGACAGGGGGCAATTCACCCCTCCACTTT. This codes for CASSWTGGNSPLHF.

This chain joins TRBV27 and TRBJ2-3; D possibly corresponds to TRBD2 (5 bases). V shed 2 bases and J shed 2 bases, with 5 bases lying between them. In germline, CDR1 is MNHEY, CDR2 SMNVEV (reference sequence). This CDR3 has 13 residues. CDR3 nucleotides: TGTGCCAGCAGTTTAGGACTCACAGATACGCAGTATTTT. It codes for CASSLGLTDTQYF.

J is TRBJ2-7 and V is TRBV5-4; possibly TRBD2 for D (6 bases). Germline CDR1 is SGHNT and CDR2 is YYREEE (reference sequence). Trimming removed 3 bases from V and 0 bases from J, with 16 bases in between. The CDR3 has 16 residues. The CDR3 region has the DNA TGTGCCAGCAGCTCCAGCGGACGGGGGAGCTCCTACGAGCAGTACTTC. Translation: CASSSSGRGSSYEQYF.

Remarks on this clone: Since the CDR3 does not end with the conserved phenylalanine or tryptophan, this likely comes from a read error. The rearrangement joins TRBV15 to TRBJ1-5; 7 nucleotides match TRBD1. Trimming at V came to 4 bases and at J to 0 bases, leaving 6 bases not matched to a gene. Germline lookup yields CDR1 LNHNV and CDR2 YYDKDF (reference sequence). The CDR3 sequence is 16 residues long. CDR3 DNA: TGTGCCACCAGCAATCCACAGGGGAATAGCAATCAGCCCCAGCATTCT. As protein: CATSNPQGNSNQPQHS.

This clone was counted once. V usage is TRBV28 and J usage is TRBJ2-3; TRBD1 matches 8 bases. Unmatched junction bases numbered 7, after V lost 8 bases and J lost 0 bases. This CDR3 is 15 amino acids long. Germline lookup yields CDR1 MDHEN and CDR2 SYDVKM. CDR3 residues: CASGSQGASTDTQYF. CDR3 bases: TGTGCCAGCGGGTCTCAGGGGGCAAGCACAGATACGCAGTATTTT.

The chain joins TRBV10-1 to TRBJ2-1, with 9 bases fitting TRBD2. Germline values: CDR1 WNHNN, CDR2 SYGVQD (reference sequence). The CDR3 runs to 17 residues. Trimming removed 1 base from V and 2 bases from J; junction bases left unmatched: 6. The CDR3: CASSELVVAGAYNEQFF. Written as DNA, the CDR3 is TGCGCCAGCAGTGAGTTGGTGGTAGCGGGGGCCTACAATGAGCAGTTCTTC.

The chain recombines TRBV6-4 with TRBJ1-6; 7 bases fit TRBD1. The CDR3 extends over 15 amino acids. J lost 7 bases, V lost 6 bases, and 9 bases had no gene match. Germline CDR1 and CDR2: MRHNA and SNTAGT. The CDR3 nucleotides are TGTGCCAGCAGCTCTACGGGACAGATAAATTCACCCCTCCACTTT. Its protein is CASSSTGQINSPLHF.

The chain employs TRBV6-1 and TRBJ2-4, with 7 positions matching TRBD1. V dropped 7 bases and J dropped 6; count of bases not matched to a gene: 6. This CDR3 has 13 amino acids. In germline, CDR1 is MNHNS, CDR2 SASEGT. The CDR3 sequence is CASIGDSLNIQYF. The CDR3 region has the DNA TGTGCCAGCATTGGGGACAGTCTAAACATTCAGTACTTC.

This clone appeared a single time. This sequence joins TRBV15 and TRBJ1-2; unclear D gene. Per germline, CDR1 LNHNV and CDR2 YYDKDF (reference sequence). This CDR3 has 15 amino acids. Trimming removed 0 bases at V and 0 bases at J, with 8 bases between. CDR3 loop: CATSRDRMTNYGYTF. CDR3 bases: TGTGCCACCAGCAGAGATAGAATGACTAACTATGGCTACACCTTC.

The genes are TRBV25-1 and TRBJ2-3; 9 positions agree with TRBD2. J gave up 4 bases and V 2 bases, and 7 bases lay outside the gene matches. The CDR3 extends over 16 amino acids. Germline V lookup: CDR1 MGHDK, CDR2 SYGVNS. DNA for the CDR3: TGTGCCAGCAGTGAACTTAGGCGGGGGGGTGCAGATACGCAGTATTTT. Translated: CASSELRRGGADTQYF.

This clone has just one count. The chain links TRBV2 to TRBJ2-2, with D possibly matching TRBD2 (6 bases). The CDR3 has 15 amino acids. CDR1 SNHLY and CDR2 FYNNEI come from the germline V gene. Trimming stripped 6 bases from V and 7 bases from J, with 18 bases between. CDR3 coding DNA: TGTGCCAGCAGCGAACTTCCGGGGGTAGGCGGGGAGCTGTTTTTT. It encodes CASSELPGVGGELFF.

The chain has TRBV2 and TRBJ1-5; tentatively, D is TRBD1 (5 bases). Germline CDR1 SNHLY, CDR2 FYNNEI. CDR3 length: 16 residues. Trimming cost V 4 bases and J 1 base, with 14 bases left between them. For the CDR3, the DNA is TGTGCCAGCAGTGGTTTGGGGGGTTTGAGCAATCAGCCCCAGCATTTT. Translated: CASSGLGGLSNQPQHF.

The V call is TRBV25-1, the J call TRBJ1-1; a weak D match, TRBD1 (6 bases). The V end lost 2 bases, the J end lost 4 bases, and 17 bases lay between the germline ends. In germline, CDR1 is MGHDK, CDR2 SYGVNS. CDR3 size: 16 residues. CDR3 residues: CASSEKGSEGGTEAFF. For the CDR3, the DNA is TGTGCCAGCAGTGAAAAGGGCTCAGAAGGGGGCACTGAAGCTTTCTTT.

This rearrangement joins TRBV5-1 to TRBJ2-1; 7 positions agree with TRBD1. The junction had 5 bases not matched to a gene; V was cut back by 0 bases and J by 8 bases. The CDR3 is 14 residues long. CDR1 SGHRS and CDR2 YFSETQ come from the germline V gene. The CDR3 spells CASSLVDRVDEQFF. The CDR3 nucleotides are TGCGCCAGCAGCTTGGTCGACAGGGTCGATGAGCAGTTCTTC.

The genes are TRBV5-1 and TRBJ2-1; maybe TRBD2 (6 bases). Germline loops: CDR1 SGHRS, CDR2 YFSETQ. The V end was cut by 1 base, the J end by 6 bases, with 11 bases between. The CDR3 has 14 residues. CDR3 nucleotide sequence: TGCGCCAGCAGCTTGTCATTAGCGGCCAATGAGCAGTTCTTC. The encoded protein is CASSLSLAANEQFF.

The CDR3 loop is CASSLAPRQRGGRADTQYF. The CDR3 DNA sequence: TGTGCCAGCAGCTTAGCGCCGAGACAGCGGGGGGGTAGGGCAGATACGCAGTATTTT. V usage is TRBV7-8 and J usage is TRBJ2-3; 10 nucleotides agree with TRBD2. CDR1 and CDR2 (germline): SGHVS, FQNEAQ. With 0 bases clipped from V and 4 bases from J, the junction kept 13 bases outside the gene matches. The length of the CDR3 is 19 residues.

The rearrangement joins TRBV2 to TRBJ2-3; no clear D. Germline assignment: CDR1 SNHLY and CDR2 FYNNEI. There are 13 residues in the CDR3. Trimming removed 5 bases from V and 2 bases from J, with 8 bases in between. CDR3 in amino acids: CASSIDNTDTQYF. CDR3 nucleotides: TGTGCCAGCAGTATAGACAACACAGATACGCAGTATTTT.

The gene calls are TRBV7-2 and TRBJ1-5, with D uncertain. The CDR3 extends over 14 amino acids. Germline loops: CDR1 SGHTA, CDR2 FQGNSA. The V gene lost 5 bases and the J gene lost 5 bases, with 13 bases spanning the gap. The CDR3 DNA reads as TGTGCCAGCAGCGAAAGCCTGCTAGATCAGCCCCAGCATTTT. Translated: CASSESLLDQPQHF. The whole variable domain, remainder taken from reference TRBV7-2 and TRBJ1-5, is GAGVSQSPSNKVTEKGKDVELRCDPISGHTALYWYRQSLGQGLEFLIYFQGNSAPDKSGLPSDRFSAERTGGSVSTLTIQRTQQEDSAVYLCASSESLLDQPQHFGDGTRLSIL.

The chain carries TRBV20-1 and TRBJ1-4; D gene unclear. The length of the CDR3 is 11 residues. Trimming left V 7 bases short and J 5 bases short, with 8 bases between. Germline assignment: CDR1 DFQATT and CDR2 SNEGSKA (reference sequence). The CDR3 DNA follows: TGCAGTGTCTTAATAAATGAAAAACTGTTTTTT. As protein: CSVLINEKLFF.

J is TRBJ2-1 and V is TRBV7-6; 11 positions match TRBD2. With V trimmed by 7 bases and J by 0 bases, 11 bases remained unmatched. This CDR3 spans 18 amino acids. CDR1 and CDR2 from the germline V gene are SGHVS and FNYEAQ. CDR3 in DNA: TGTGCCAGCACTACCGCAACTAGCGGGGGTCCCTCCTACAATGAGCAGTTCTTC. Amino acid sequence: CASTTATSGGPSYNEQFF. The full variable domain, with the rest looked up from reference TRBV7-6 and TRBJ2-1, is GAGVSQSPRYKVTKRGQDVALRCDPISGHVSLYWYRQALGQGPEFLTYFNYEAQQDKSGLPNDRFSAERPEGSISTLTIQRTEQRDSAMYRCASTTATSGGPSYNEQFFGPGTRLTVL.

This clone appeared a single time. The chain has TRBV6-5 and TRBJ2-1, with 10 bases fitting TRBD2. The CDR3 length is 15 residues. V gave up 6 bases and J gave up 3 bases; unmatched junction bases: 5. The germline CDR1 and CDR2 sequences are MNHEY and SVGAGI. CDR3 coding DNA: TGTGCCAGCAGCCATAAGCGGGGGGGCTACAATGAGCAGTTCTTC. Translation: CASSHKRGGYNEQFF.

The chain links TRBV2 to TRBJ1-3, with D perhaps matching TRBD1 (6 bases). V was trimmed by 5 bases and J by 0 bases, leaving 17 bases between them. Germline assignment: CDR1 SNHLY and CDR2 FYNNEI. The length of the CDR3 is 17 residues. CDR3 sequence: CASSLRNRVFSGNTIYF. In DNA, the CDR3 is TGTGCCAGCAGTTTACGCAACAGGGTGTTCTCTGGAAACACCATATATTTT.

The rearrangement uses TRBV18 and TRBJ1-1; D is uncertain. The V and J ends lost 3 bases and 1 base respectively, with 15 bases between them. This CDR3 region has 16 residues. Germline CDR1 is KGHSH and CDR2 is LQKENI. The DNA of the CDR3 is TGTGCCAGCTCACCTGGACTGCGAAACACGAACACTGAAGCTTTCTTT. Translating gives CASSPGLRNTNTEAFF.